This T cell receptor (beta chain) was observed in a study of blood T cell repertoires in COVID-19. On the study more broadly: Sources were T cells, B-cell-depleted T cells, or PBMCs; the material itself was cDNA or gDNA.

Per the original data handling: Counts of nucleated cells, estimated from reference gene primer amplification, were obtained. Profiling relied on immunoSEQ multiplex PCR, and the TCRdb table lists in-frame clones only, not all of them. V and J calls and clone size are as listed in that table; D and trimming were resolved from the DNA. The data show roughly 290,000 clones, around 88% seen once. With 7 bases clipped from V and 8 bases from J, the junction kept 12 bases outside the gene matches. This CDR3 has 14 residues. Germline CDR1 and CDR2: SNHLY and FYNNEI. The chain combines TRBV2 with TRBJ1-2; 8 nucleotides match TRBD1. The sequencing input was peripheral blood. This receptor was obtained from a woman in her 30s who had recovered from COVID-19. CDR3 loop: CASTPGQAAGGYTF. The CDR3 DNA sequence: TGTGCCAGCACCCCGGGACAGGCTGCCGGGGGCTACACCTTC.